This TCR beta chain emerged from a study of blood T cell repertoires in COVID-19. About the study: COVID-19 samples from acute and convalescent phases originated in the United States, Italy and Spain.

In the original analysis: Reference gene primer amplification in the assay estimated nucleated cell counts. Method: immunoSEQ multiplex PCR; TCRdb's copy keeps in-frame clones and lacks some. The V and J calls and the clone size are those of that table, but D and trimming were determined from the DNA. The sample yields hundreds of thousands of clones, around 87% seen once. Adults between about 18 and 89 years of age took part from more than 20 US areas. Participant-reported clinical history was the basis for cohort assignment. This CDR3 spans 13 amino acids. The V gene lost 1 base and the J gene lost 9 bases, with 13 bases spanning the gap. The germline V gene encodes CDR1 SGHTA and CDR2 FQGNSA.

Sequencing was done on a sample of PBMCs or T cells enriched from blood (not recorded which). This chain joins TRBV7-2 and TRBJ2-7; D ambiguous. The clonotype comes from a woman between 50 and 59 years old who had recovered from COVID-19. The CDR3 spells CASSLGPQGGQYF. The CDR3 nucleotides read TGTGCCAGCAGCTTAGGGCCCCAAGGCGGGCAGTACTTC. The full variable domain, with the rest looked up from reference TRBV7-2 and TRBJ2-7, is GAGVSQSPSNKVTEKGKDVELRCDPISGHTALYWYRQSLGQGLEFLIYFQGNSAPDKSGLPSDRFSAERTGGSVSTLTIQRTQQEDSAVYLCASSLGPQGGQYFGPGTRLTVT.